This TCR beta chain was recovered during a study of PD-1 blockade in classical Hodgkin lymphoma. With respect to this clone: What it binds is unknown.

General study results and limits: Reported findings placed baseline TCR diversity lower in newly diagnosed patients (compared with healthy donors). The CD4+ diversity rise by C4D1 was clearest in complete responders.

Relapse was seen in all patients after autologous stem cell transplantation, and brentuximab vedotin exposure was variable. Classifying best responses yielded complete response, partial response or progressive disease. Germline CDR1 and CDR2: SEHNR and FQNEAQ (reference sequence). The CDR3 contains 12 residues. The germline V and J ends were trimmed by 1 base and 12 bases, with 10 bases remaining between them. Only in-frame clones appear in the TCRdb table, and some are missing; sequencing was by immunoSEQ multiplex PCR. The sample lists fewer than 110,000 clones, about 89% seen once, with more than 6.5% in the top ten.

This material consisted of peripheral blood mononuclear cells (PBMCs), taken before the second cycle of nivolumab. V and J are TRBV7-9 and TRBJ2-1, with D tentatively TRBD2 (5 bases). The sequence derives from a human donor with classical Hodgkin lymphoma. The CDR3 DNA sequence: TGTGCCAGCAGCTTAGGGGGAGTCTGGCAGTTCTTC. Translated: CASSLGGVWQFF.